The present entry profiles one TCR beta chain with its context. Its matching antigen is unknown. These data are taken from a study of human T cells and chemical hapten exposure. Study summary: In the approximately 23-week study, patients were dosed weekly with diphenylcyclopropenone on the scalp throughout.

Time point noted: patch test 1, 2 weeks after DPC sensitization. Indicated treatment: therapeutic diphenylcyclopropenone sensitization with weekly scalp DPC. Phlebotomy was performed prior to application of every patch test. One entry per CDR3 protein, called by TCRdb with MiXCR from the RACE reads. The sample yields around 190,000 distinct CDR3 sequences, 20% to 25% seen once. The V gene lost 2 bases and the J gene lost 0 bases, with 20 bases spanning the gap. The germline CDR1 and CDR2 sequences are DFQATT and SNEGSKA (reference sequence). The CDR3 is made up of 18 amino acids. Study results and limitations: Given that the donors had alopecia, their immune response may differ from that seen in healthy people.

This rearrangement joins TRBV20-1 to TRBJ2-1; possibly TRBD2 for D (5 bases). The sequence was collected from a woman aged 45 to 65 with alopecia areata. Some clones in this sample may be carry-over from other donors' samples. The source material was whole blood, sampled in connection with sensitization to the hapten diphenylcyclopropenone (DPC). CDR3 amino acids: CSARIKERLMTSYNEQFF. In DNA form, the CDR3 reads TGCAGTGCTAGAATAAAAGAGCGGCTCATGACCTCCTACAATGAGCAGTTCTTC.